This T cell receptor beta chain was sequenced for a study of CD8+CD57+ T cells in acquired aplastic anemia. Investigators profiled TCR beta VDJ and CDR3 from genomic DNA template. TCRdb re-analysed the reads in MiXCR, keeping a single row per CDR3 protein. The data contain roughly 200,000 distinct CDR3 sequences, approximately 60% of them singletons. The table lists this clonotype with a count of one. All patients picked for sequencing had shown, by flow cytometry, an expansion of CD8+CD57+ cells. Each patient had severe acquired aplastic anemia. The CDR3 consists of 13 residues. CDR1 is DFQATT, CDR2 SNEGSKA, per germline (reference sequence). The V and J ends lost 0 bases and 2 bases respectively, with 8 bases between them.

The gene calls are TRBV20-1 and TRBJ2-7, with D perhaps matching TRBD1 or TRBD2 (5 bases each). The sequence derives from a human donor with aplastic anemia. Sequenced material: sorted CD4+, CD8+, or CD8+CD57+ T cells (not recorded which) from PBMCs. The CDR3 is CSAREMGAYEQYF. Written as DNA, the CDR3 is TGCAGTGCTAGAGAGATGGGGGCCTACGAGCAGTACTTC.